The T cell receptor beta chain under discussion was sequenced for a study of beta chain features in type 1 diabetes. Overall study results and limits: The naive, central memory and Treg TCRB repertoires looked more alike in patients than they did in healthy donors.

What was sequenced were expressed TCRB transcripts, since all of the isolated RNA had been reverse transcribed. Using immunoSEQ multiplex PCR, the repertoire was profiled, and TCRdb retains in-frame clones only, with some absent. The sample contains approximately 400,000 clones, roughly 16% of which appear only once. Cell sorting via CD45RO/CCR7/CD25/CD127/CD95/CD27 was performed to obtain CD4+ naive, central memory, regulatory and stem cell-like memory cells. There are a few counts of this clone. Its antigen is undetermined. Per the germline V gene, CDR1 is GTSNPN and CDR2 is SVGIG (reference sequence). V was clipped by 0 bases and J by 4 bases; unmatched bases: 5. CDR3 length: 15 amino acids.

V and J are TRBV30 and TRBJ2-3; 9 bases are a match to TRBD1. This clonotype was sampled from a woman between 18 and 30 years old in good health. The sequencing input was naive CD4+ T cells from blood. The CDR3 here is CAWSVRTGESDTQYF. In nucleotides, the CDR3 is TGTGCCTGGAGTGTACGGACAGGGGAGTCAGATACGCAGTATTTT.